These 11 T cell receptor beta chains share one sample of origin, sequenced in a study of shared clonotypes between healthy human individuals. Profiled with immunoSEQ multiplex PCR; TCRdb holds only in-frame clones, not every one. This sample carries about 960,000 clones, around 80% of them seen once, and the ten largest clones take about 1.5%. The sample was memory CD4+ T cells sorted from blood. Subset indicated: CD45RA-negative fraction. The receptors come from a man between 18 and 35 years old in good health.

This chain connects TRBV28 to TRBJ2-2; 8 positions match TRBD2. This CDR3 region has 16 residues. CDR1 and CDR2 (germline): MDHEN, SYDVKM. J was trimmed by 7 bases and V by 6 bases; bases with no gene match: 13. CDR3 sequence (DNA): TGTGCCAGCAGCATCCCCCGGGGCGCGGGGGGCGGGGAGCTGTTTTTT. It yields the protein CASSIPRGAGGGELFF.

V usage is TRBV10-3 and J usage is TRBJ2-2; TRBD2 matches 12 bases. The V gene end was trimmed by 2 bases and the J gene end by 6 bases; junction bases not matched to a gene: 1. This CDR3 is 15 amino acids long. Germline assignment: CDR1 ENHRY and CDR2 SYGVKD. Written as DNA, the CDR3 is TGTGCCATCAGTGAGCGACTAGCGGGAGCCGGGGAGCTGTTTTTT. Its translation is CAISERLAGAGELFF.

The chain is built from TRBV19 and TRBJ1-2, with a possible D match to TRBD1 (6 bases). The CDR3 has 14 amino acids. With 6 bases removed from V and 0 bases from J, the gap between germline ends came to 11 bases. In germline, CDR1 is LNHDA, CDR2 SQIVND (reference sequence). This CDR3 reads CASRSTGANYGYTF. The CDR3, as DNA: TGTGCCAGTAGATCGACAGGAGCTAACTATGGCTACACCTTC.

The chain joins TRBV2 to TRBJ1-5, with no clear D. The V end was cut by 8 bases, the J end by 5 bases, with 10 bases between. The CDR3 loop spans 12 amino acids. Germline V gene data show CDR1 as SNHLY and CDR2 as FYNNEI. In nucleotides, the CDR3 is TGTGCCAGCGCCCCGGACGATCAGCCCCAGCATTTT. This translates into CASAPDDQPQHF.

V is TRBV4-1 and J is TRBJ2-7; D is possibly TRBD2 (6 bases). The CDR3 runs 17 residues. Germline V gene sequence: CDR1 MGHRA, CDR2 YSYEKL. The V gene lost 0 bases and the J gene lost 3 bases, with 18 bases spanning the gap. CDR3 DNA: TGCGCCAGCAGCCAAGATGGGACTGCCAGCAGGGTCTACGAGCAGTACTTC. This encodes CASSQDGTASRVYEQYF.

The chain recombines TRBV7-8 with TRBJ1-1; D gene uncertain. Germline values: CDR1 SGHVS, CDR2 FQNEAQ. This CDR3 is 12 amino acids long. Between the trimmed V and J ends, which lost 5 bases and 5 bases, there was a span of 9 bases. The CDR3 region is CASSLSGTEAFF. In nucleotides, the CDR3 is TGTGCCAGCAGCCTAAGCGGAACTGAAGCTTTCTTT.

The chain couples TRBV28 to TRBJ1-5; D is undetermined. The V and J ends lost 5 bases and 0 bases respectively, with 8 bases between them. This CDR3 region has 14 residues. Germline assignment: CDR1 MDHEN and CDR2 SYDVKM. The CDR3 here is CASSTSYSNQPQHF. CDR3 coding DNA: TGTGCCAGCAGTACCAGTTATAGCAATCAGCCCCAGCATTTT.

This clone has a handful of counts. DNA for the CDR3: TGCGCCAGCAGCTCCGAAGGGACAAACCGACATGGCTACACCTTC. This translates into CASSSEGTNRHGYTF. The rearrangement links TRBV5-1 to TRBJ1-2, with D possibly being TRBD1 (6 bases). V was shortened by 3 bases and J by 6 bases, with 18 bases between the two germline ends. Germline V gene sequence: CDR1 SGHRS, CDR2 YFSETQ. The CDR3 has 15 residues.

A remark on this clone: In the same sample, other DNA sequences code for this CDR3. This sequence joins TRBV28 and TRBJ1-2; D call uncertain. Deletions cut 1 base from V and 5 bases from J, with 8 bases between. This CDR3 spans 13 amino acids. Germline V lookup: CDR1 MDHEN, CDR2 SYDVKM. CDR3 nucleotides: TGTGCCAGCAGTTTATCCCGAGGGTATGGCTACACCTTC. Translated, it gives CASSLSRGYGYTF.

This clone came up a few times. The J gene is TRBJ2-1, the V gene TRBV10-1, with 13 bases identical to TRBD2. J was trimmed by 0 bases and V by 2 bases; bases with no gene match: 7. Germline CDR1 WNHNN, CDR2 SYGVQD (reference sequence). This CDR3 has 19 amino acids. The CDR3 DNA reads as TGCGCCAGCAGTGAGATTGGACTAGCGGGGGTCAGCTCCTACAATGAGCAGTTCTTC. This gives the protein CASSEIGLAGVSSYNEQFF.

The chain employs TRBV7-9 and TRBJ2-3, with no clear D. CDR3 length: 16 residues. V shed 5 bases and J shed 0 bases, with 15 bases lying between them. In germline, CDR1 is SEHNR, CDR2 FQNEAQ (reference sequence). The CDR3 here is CASSPMARTSTDTQYF. The CDR3 region has the DNA TGTGCCAGCAGCCCCATGGCCCGGACCAGCACAGATACGCAGTATTTT.